This entry concerns a single T cell receptor beta chain. These data come from a study of regulatory and conventional T cells in RAG deficiency. Using immunoSEQ multiplex PCR, the repertoire was profiled, and TCRdb retains in-frame clones only, with some absent. The sample lists under 20,000 clones; approximately 86% were seen once. Blood CD4+ CD25-high CD127-low regulatory T cells supplied the genomic DNA template. V shed 1 base, J shed 4 bases, and the junction held 5 bases outside the gene matches. This CDR3 comprises 15 residues. Germline CDR1 is SGHRS and CDR2 is YFSETQ. These sequences were also reported in another study, on regulatory T cells. That work states: Primers: 52 TRBV forward and 13 TRBJ reverse.

The TCR sequence derives from a human donor in good health. Sequenced: Tregs sorted from blood. This chain joins TRBV5-1 and TRBJ2-3, with TRBD1 identical over 8 bases. DNA of the CDR3: TGCGCCAGCAGCTTGTCGAGACAGGGGTCAGATACGCAGTATTTT. This codes for CASSLSRQGSDTQYF.